This T cell receptor (beta chain) was documented in a study of early T cells in non-severe SARS-CoV-2 infection. Study-level information: Bulk RNA from unsorted whole blood was sequenced; chains were unpaired.

Trimming removed 6 bases from V and 2 bases from J; junction bases left unmatched: 6. CDR1 SGHVS and CDR2 FNYEAQ come from the germline V gene. The CDR3 contains 14 residues. Overall study findings and caveats: Using VDJdb, the matching emphasized anti-spike CD8 responses while missing private and CD4 specificities.

Attachment of unique molecular identifiers to individual cDNA molecules was performed. MiXCR, run by TCRdb on the 5' RACE reads, gives a single entry per CDR3 protein. This table has about 33,000 distinct CDR3 sequences, 4.7% appearing once. This clonotype was counted a few times. What it binds is unknown. The V gene is TRBV7-6, the J gene TRBJ2-7; 8 bases fit TRBD1. Sequencing used whole blood. The TCR was taken from an adult who was a healthcare worker with PCR-confirmed SARS-CoV-2 infection or an uninfected control (not recorded which). For the CDR3, the DNA is TGTGCCAGCAGGCAAACAGGGGGAGCCTACGAGCAGTACTTC. This encodes CASRQTGGAYEQYF.